The present TCR beta chain was sequenced within a study of T cells in Graves' hyperthyroidism and ophthalmopathy. General study points: The model made its ophthalmopathy prediction, and onset followed a median around 6.5 months later.

Comment on this clonotype: Its matching antigen is unknown.

CDR3 length: 17 residues. Germline loops: CDR1 KGHSH, CDR2 LQKENI. Unmatched junction bases numbered 8, after V lost 1 base and J lost 0 bases. Authors of the study amplified TCR beta CDR3 regions from RNA transcripts. First-round RT-PCR with HTBI primers amplified the TCR CDR3 region. TCRdb reprocessed the multiplex PCR reads with MiXCR, giving one entry per CDR3 protein. In the table there are about 640,000 distinct CDR3 sequences, under 25% of which are singletons. Not enrolled were patients with uncontrolled infection, other autoimmune disease, pregnancy or lactation. Using around 10 ml of fresh peripheral blood, PBMCs were prepared.

The sequence came from a man under 40 with Graves' ophthalmopathy. The chain uses TRBV18 and TRBJ1-2; 7 bases are a match to TRBD1. Sequenced sample: blood. The CDR3 sequence is CASSPLLGTATNYGYTF. The CDR3 nucleotides are TGTGCCAGCTCACCACTCTTAGGGACAGCGACTAACTATGGCTACACCTTC.